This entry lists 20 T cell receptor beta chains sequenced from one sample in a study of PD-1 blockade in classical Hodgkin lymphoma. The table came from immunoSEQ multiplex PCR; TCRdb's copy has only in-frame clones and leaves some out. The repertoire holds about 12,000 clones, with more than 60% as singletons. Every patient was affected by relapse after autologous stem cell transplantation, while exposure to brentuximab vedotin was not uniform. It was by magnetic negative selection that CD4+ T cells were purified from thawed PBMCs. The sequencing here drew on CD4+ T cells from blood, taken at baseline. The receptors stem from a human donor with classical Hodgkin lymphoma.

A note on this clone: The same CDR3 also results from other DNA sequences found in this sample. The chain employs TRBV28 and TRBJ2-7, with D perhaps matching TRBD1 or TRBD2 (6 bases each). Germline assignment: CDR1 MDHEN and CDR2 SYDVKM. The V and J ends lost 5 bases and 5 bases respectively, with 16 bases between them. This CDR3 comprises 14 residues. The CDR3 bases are TGTGCCAGCAGTCCGTTTGACAGGAGGGACGAGCAGTACTTC. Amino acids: CASSPFDRRDEQYF.

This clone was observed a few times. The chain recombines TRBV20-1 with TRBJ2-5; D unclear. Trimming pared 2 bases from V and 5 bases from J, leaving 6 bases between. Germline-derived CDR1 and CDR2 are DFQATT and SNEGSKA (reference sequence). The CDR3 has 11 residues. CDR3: CSARLGETQYF. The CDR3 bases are TGCAGTGCTAGATTGGGGGAGACCCAGTACTTC.

The CDR3 nucleotides read TGTGCCAGCAGCTTGGCCCCGCAGACTGGAAACACCATATATTTT. Amino acid sequence: CASSLAPQTGNTIYF. This sequence joins TRBV5-6 and TRBJ1-3, with no clear D. Germline values: CDR1 SGHDT, CDR2 YYEEEE. The V gene lost 0 bases and the J gene lost 2 bases, with 9 bases spanning the gap. The CDR3 loop spans 15 amino acids.

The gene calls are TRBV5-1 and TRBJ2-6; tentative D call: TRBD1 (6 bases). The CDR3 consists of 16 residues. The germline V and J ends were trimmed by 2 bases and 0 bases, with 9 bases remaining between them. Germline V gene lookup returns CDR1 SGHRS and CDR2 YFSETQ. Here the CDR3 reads CASSLGGSSGANVLTF. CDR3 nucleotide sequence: TGCGCCAGCAGCTTAGGGGGTAGCTCTGGGGCCAACGTCCTGACTTTC. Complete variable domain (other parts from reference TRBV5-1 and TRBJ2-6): KAGVTQTPRYLIKTRGQQVTLSCSPISGHRSVSWYQQTPGQGLQFLFEYFSETQRNKGNFPGRFSGRQFSNSRSEMNVSTLELGDSALYLCASSLGGSSGANVLTFGAGSRLTVL.

CDR3 coding DNA: TGTGCCAGCAGTTATCATAGCAATCAGCCCCAGCATTTT. Its protein is CASSYHSNQPQHF. The chain carries TRBV6-5 and TRBJ1-5; D not resolved. V dropped 3 bases and J dropped 0 bases, with 3 bases sitting between them. Germline CDR1 reads MNHEY; CDR2 reads SVGAGI. The CDR3 is made up of 13 amino acids.

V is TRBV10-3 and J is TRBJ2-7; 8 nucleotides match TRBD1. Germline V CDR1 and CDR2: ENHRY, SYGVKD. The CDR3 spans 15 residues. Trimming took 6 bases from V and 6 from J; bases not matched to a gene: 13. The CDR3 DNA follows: TGTGCCATCAGCGCGGGACAGGCTATTGTCAGCGAGCAGTACTTC. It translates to CAISAGQAIVSEQYF.

The DNA of the CDR3 is TGTGCCAGCAGTTTGTGGGCAGGGGGTGATTCACCCCTCCACTTT. Translating it yields CASSLWAGGDSPLHF. The chain combines TRBV28 with TRBJ1-6; 7 bases line up with TRBD1. The CDR3 has 15 residues. J was trimmed by 8 bases and V by 3 bases; bases with no gene match: 7. Germline V gives CDR1 MDHEN, CDR2 SYDVKM.

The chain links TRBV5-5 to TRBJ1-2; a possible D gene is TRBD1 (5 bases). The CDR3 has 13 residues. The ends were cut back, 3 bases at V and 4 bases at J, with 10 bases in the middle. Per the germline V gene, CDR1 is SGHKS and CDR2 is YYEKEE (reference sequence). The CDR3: CASSSGLSYGYTF. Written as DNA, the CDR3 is TGTGCCAGCAGCTCAGGGCTAAGCTATGGCTACACCTTC.

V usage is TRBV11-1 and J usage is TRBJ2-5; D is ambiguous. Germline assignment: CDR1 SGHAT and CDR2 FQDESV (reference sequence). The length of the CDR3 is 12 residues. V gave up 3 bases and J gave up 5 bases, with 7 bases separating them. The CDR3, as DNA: TGTGCCAGCAGCTTCCCAACGGAGACCCAGTACTTC. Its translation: CASSFPTETQYF. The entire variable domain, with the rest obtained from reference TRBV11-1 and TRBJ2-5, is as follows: EAEVAQSPRYKITEKSQAVAFWCDPISGHATLYWYRQILGQGPELLVQFQDESVVDDSQLPKDRFSAERLKGVDSTLKIQPAELGDSAMYLCASSFPTETQYFGPGTRLLVL.

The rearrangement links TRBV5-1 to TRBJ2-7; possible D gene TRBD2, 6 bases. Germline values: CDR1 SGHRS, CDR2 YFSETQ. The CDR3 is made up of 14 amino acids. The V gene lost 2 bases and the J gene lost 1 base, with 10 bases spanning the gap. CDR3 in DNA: TGCGCCAGCAGCTTAGTTGCGGGATCCTACGAGCAGTACTTC. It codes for CASSLVAGSYEQYF. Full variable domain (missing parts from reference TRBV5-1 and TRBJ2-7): KAGVTQTPRYLIKTRGQQVTLSCSPISGHRSVSWYQQTPGQGLQFLFEYFSETQRNKGNFPGRFSGRQFSNSRSEMNVSTLELGDSALYLCASSLVAGSYEQYFGPGTRLTVT.

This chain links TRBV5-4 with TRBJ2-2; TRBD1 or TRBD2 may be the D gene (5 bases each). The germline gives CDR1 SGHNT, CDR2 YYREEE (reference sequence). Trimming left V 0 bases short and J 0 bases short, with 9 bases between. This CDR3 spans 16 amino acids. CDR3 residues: CASSLARGANTGELFF. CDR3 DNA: TGTGCCAGCAGCTTGGCCCGGGGCGCGAACACCGGGGAGCTGTTTTTT.

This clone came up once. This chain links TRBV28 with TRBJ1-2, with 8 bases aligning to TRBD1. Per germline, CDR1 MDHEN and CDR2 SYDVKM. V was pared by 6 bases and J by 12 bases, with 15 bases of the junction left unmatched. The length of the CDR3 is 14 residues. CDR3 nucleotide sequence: TGTGCCAGCAGCCCAAATACAGGGGGGAGGCCAAACACCTTC. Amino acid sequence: CASSPNTGGRPNTF.

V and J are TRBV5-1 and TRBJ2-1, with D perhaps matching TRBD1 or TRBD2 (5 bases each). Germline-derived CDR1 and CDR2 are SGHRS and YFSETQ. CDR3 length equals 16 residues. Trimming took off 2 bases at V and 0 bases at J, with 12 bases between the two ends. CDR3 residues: CASSLSGGNSYNEQFF. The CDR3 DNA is TGCGCCAGCAGCTTAAGTGGGGGAAACTCCTACAATGAGCAGTTCTTC.

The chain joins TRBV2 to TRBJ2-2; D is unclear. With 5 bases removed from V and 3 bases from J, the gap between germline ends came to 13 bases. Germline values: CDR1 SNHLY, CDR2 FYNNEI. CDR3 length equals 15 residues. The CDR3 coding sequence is TGTGCCAGCAGTTCCTATCCGACCGACACCGGGGAGCTGTTTTTT. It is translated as CASSSYPTDTGELFF.

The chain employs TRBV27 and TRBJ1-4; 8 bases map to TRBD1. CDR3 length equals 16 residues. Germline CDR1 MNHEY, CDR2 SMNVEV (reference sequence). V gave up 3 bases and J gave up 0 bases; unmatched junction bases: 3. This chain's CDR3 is CASSFQQGATNEKLFF. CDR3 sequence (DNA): TGTGCCAGCAGTTTCCAACAGGGGGCAACTAATGAAAAACTGTTTTTT.

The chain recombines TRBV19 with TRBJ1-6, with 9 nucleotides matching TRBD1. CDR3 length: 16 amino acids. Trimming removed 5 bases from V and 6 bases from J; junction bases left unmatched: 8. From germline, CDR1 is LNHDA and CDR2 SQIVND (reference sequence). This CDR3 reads CASSAGTGRGNSPLHF. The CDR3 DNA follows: TGTGCCAGTAGTGCTGGGACAGGGCGGGGTAATTCACCCCTCCACTTT.

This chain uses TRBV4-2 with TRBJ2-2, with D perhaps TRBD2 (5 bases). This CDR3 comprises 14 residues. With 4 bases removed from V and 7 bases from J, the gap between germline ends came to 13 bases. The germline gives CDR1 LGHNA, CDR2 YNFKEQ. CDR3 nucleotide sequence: TGTGCCAGCAGCCCGTCCGGGGTGAGCGGGGAGCTGTTTTTT. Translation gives CASSPSGVSGELFF.

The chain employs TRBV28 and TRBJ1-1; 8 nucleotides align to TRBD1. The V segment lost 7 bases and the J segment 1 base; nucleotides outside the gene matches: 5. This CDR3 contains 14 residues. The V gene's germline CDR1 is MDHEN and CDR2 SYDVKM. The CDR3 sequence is CASKAGGWNTEAFF. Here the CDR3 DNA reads TGTGCCAGCAAGGCAGGGGGCTGGAACACTGAAGCTTTCTTT.

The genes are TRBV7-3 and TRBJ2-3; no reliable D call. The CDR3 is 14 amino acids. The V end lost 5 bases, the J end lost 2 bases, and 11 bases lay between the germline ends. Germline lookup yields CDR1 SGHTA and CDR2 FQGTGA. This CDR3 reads CASSPSGNTDTQYF. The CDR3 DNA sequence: TGTGCCAGCAGCCCCTCTGGGAACACAGATACGCAGTATTTT. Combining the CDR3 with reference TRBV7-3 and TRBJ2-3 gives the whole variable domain GAGVSQTPSNKVTEKGKYVELRCDPISGHTALYWYRQSLGQGPEFLIYFQGTGAADDSGLPNDRFFAVRPEGSVSTLKIQRTERGDSAVYLCASSPSGNTDTQYFGPGTRLTVL.

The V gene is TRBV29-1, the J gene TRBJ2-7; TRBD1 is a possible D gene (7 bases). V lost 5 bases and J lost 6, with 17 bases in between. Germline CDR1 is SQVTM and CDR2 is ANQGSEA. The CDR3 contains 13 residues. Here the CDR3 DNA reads TGCAGCGTTAACAGGGGAGGATTAGGCGAGCAGTACTTC. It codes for CSVNRGGLGEQYF.